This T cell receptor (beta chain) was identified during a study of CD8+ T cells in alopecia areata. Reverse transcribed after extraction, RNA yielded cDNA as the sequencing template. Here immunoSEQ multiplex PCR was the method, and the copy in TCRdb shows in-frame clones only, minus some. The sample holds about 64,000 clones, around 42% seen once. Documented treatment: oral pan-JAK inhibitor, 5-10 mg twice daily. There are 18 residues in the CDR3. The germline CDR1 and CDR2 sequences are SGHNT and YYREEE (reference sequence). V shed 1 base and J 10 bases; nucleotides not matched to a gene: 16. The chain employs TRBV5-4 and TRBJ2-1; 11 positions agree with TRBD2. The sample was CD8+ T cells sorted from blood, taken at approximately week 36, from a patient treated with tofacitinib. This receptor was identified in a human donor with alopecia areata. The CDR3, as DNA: TGTGCCAGCAGCTTGTTTCCTCAAGGGACTAGCGGACAAGGGGAGCAGTTCTTC. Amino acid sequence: CASSLFPQGTSGQGEQFF.